The TCR beta chain described here comes from a study of T cell repertoires in urothelial bladder cancer. Study-level background: Three lesions each were cT0, cTa, cT1, and cT2 or greater.

Comment on this clone: Its target is not known.

Study outcomes and limitations: A single clone reached under 2.5% in benign versus up to roughly 15% in carcinoma. Benign specimens held more T cells than urothelial carcinoma specimens.

Using immunoSEQ multiplex PCR, the repertoire was profiled, and TCRdb retains in-frame clones only, with some absent. The sample contains roughly 6,600 clones, 70% to 75% of which appear only once. The CDR3 is 14 amino acids. V lost 4 bases to trimming and J lost 6 bases, with 14 bases between them. The V gene's germline CDR1 is SGDLS and CDR2 YYNGEE. The V and J genes are TRBV9 and TRBJ2-1; D is possibly TRBD2 (6 bases). This TCR was recovered from a human donor with urothelial carcinoma. The sequencing sample was made of tumor-infiltrating cells from bladder cancer. The CDR3 bases are TGTGCCAGCAGCAGACTAGGAGGTTCCAATGAGCAGTTCTTC. Encoded protein: CASSRLGGSNEQFF.